This T cell receptor (beta chain) appears in the sequencing data of a study of neurological immune-mediated disorders. This clonotype was seen only a few times. Its specificity is not known. Since a much larger clone is just one base distant, this may be a read error. General study findings and limits: The multiple sclerosis repertoire cluster lacked an association with any feature, whether clinical or MRI. Across subjects, no CDR3 amino acid sequence appeared in expanded clones of more than one subject, a finding that suggested private repertoires in all groups. TCR clonal expansion peaked in HTLV-1-associated myelopathy patients and was lowest in multiple sclerosis patients.

Trimming left V 2 bases short and J 7 bases short, with 15 bases between. This CDR3 has 14 residues. The germline gives CDR1 ENHRY, CDR2 SYGVKD. TCRdb reprocessed the 5' RACE reads with MiXCR, giving one entry per CDR3 protein. Altogether more than 40,000 distinct CDR3 sequences are present, approximately 3% being singletons, with the ten largest covering over 13%. The chain is built from TRBV10-3 and TRBJ2-7, with D tentatively TRBD1 (5 bases). The TCR was taken from a woman aged 45-60 years with multiple sclerosis. The material sequenced was PBMCs. This CDR3 reads CAISERRDDKEQYF. The CDR3 bases are TGTGCCATCAGTGAGCGCAGGGATGACAAAGAGCAGTACTTC.